This T cell receptor (beta chain) was identified during a study of identical twins. Study-wide results and limits: Cross-sectional statistics, not tracking of the same donors, supported the conclusions. Partly confounded zero-insertion analyses could result from invariant MAIT and iNKT cells. The abundant beta clonotypes from cord blood had fewer insertions, and memory repertoires had none of this.

Trimming shortened V by 0 bases and J by 8 bases, and 13 bases separated the two germline ends. CDR3 size: 15 residues. A universal primer site was created by template switching, with the cDNA bearing unique molecular identifiers. Using its own MiXCR run on the 5' RACE reads, TCRdb lists one record per CDR3 protein. The data contain 200,000 to 300,000 distinct CDR3 sequences, about 10% of them singletons. This clonotype has ten or more counts. Its antigen remains unidentified. What was sequenced was memory T cells sorted from blood. The chain joins TRBV12-3 or TRBV12-4 to TRBJ2-2, with D perhaps TRBD1 (5 bases). This TCR came from a man in his fifties or sixties in good health. The DNA of the CDR3 is TGTGCCAGCAGTTTAGCCCACTTAGGGGCAGGGGAGCTGTTTTTT. Residues: CASSLAHLGAGELFF.